The rows below give T cell receptor beta chains drawn from one sample of a study of T-cell reconstitution after alpha-beta-depleted transplantation in children. MiXCR, applied by TCRdb to the PCR reads, yields one record per CDR3 protein. The sample holds 380,000 or so distinct CDR3 sequences, about an eighth seen once. This sample comprised PBMCs, obtained from the stem cell graft. These receptor sequences come from a human donor who donated a stem cell graft to a child with Fanconi anemia. CDR3s include the opening cysteine and the closing phenylalanine or tryptophan. A D gene is named only where the DNA matches it firmly. Size is omitted from some rows. Given values are once, few, many or a class for expanded clones.

abundance | d_gene | j_gene | v_gene | CDR3nt | CDR3aa
few | - | TRBJ1-5 | TRBV20-1 | TGCAGTGCCCTTCAGGGAAGCAATCAGCCCCAGCATTTT | CSALQGSNQPQHF
- | TRBD2 | TRBJ2-1 | TRBV6-2/TRBV6-3 | TGTGCCAGCAGTTACGTCGCGGGGGCCTACAATGAGCAGTTCTTC | CASSYVAGAYNEQFF
many | - | TRBJ2-2 | TRBV10-3 | TGTGCCATCAGTGAGGGTCAGGGCGACACCGGGGAGCTGTTTTTT | CAISEGQGDTGELFF
few | TRBD1 | TRBJ2-2 | TRBV6-5 | TGTGCCAGCAGTTACTCGATTTTAGTCGGGACAGGGACCGGGGAGCTGTTTTTT | CASSYSILVGTGTGELFF
- | - | TRBJ1-2 | TRBV27 | TGTGCCAGCAGTCCGTTGGTGCCGGAAGGCTACACCTTC | CASSPLVPEGYTF
- | TRBD2 | TRBJ2-3 | TRBV9 | TGTGCCAGCAGCAAGCAGGCGGGAGTCACAGATACGCAGTATTTT | CASSKQAGVTDTQYF
- | - | TRBJ2-2 | TRBV11-2 | TGTGCCAGCAGCTTAGAGCACGATGGGATTGGGGAGCTGTTTTTT | CASSLEHDGIGELFF
- | TRBD2 | TRBJ2-3 | TRBV28 | TGTGCCAGCAGCTCCTTCTGGGCGGGGGGATCAGATACGCAGTATTTT | CASSSFWAGGSDTQYF
many | TRBD1 | TRBJ2-1 | TRBV7-6 | TGTGCCAGCAGCTTAGGGACAGGGGGGGCTGATGAGCAGTTCTTC | CASSLGTGGADEQFF
many | - | TRBJ1-1 | TRBV24-1 | TGTGCCACCAGGACCCCCGAAACGGGTGAAGCTTTCTTT | CATRTPETGEAFF
- | - | TRBJ2-7 | TRBV15 | TGTGCCACCAGCAGTTTCCGGGGGATCACCTACGAGCAGTACTTC | CATSSFRGITYEQYF
many | - | TRBJ1-1 | TRBV30 | TGTGCCTGGAAGGTACCCAGAAGGATAGTGAACACTGAAGCTTTCTTT | CAWKVPRRIVNTEAFF
many | - | TRBJ1-2 | TRBV30 | TGTGCCTGGAGTCCCAACTATGGCTACACCTTC | CAWSPNYGYTF
many | - | TRBJ2-1 | TRBV5-1 | TGCGCCAGCAGCGCAGGGTGGGGGCTAAATATTGAGCAGTTCTTC | CASSAGWGLNIEQFF
few | TRBD1 | TRBJ2-3 | TRBV14 | TGTGCCAGCAGCCTGAGGGACAGGGGGGCAGATACGCAGTATTTT | CASSLRDRGADTQYF
- | - | TRBJ1-1 | TRBV28 | TGTGCCAGCAGTTTGTCAGGGATCACTGAAGCTTTTTTT | CASSLSGITEAFF
- | - | TRBJ2-5 | TRBV6-2/TRBV6-3 | TGTGCCAGCAGTTACCCGGACCGGGGCACCGGTTCCCCGGAGACCCAGTACTTC | CASSYPDRGTGSPETQYF
few | - | TRBJ1-2 | TRBV12-3/TRBV12-4 | TGTGCCAGCAGTTTAGCTCAGCTCTTACCGTCCGGCTACACCTTC | CASSLAQLLPSGYTF
many | - | TRBJ2-3 | TRBV7-6 | TGTGCCAGCAGCTTAGGACCTCAGGGGACAGATACGCAGTATTTT | CASSLGPQGTDTQYF
- | - | TRBJ1-4 | TRBV4-3 | TGCGCCAGCAGCCCATGGGCGGGTAATGAAAAACTGTTTTTT | CASSPWAGNEKLFF
- | TRBD1 | TRBJ2-1 | TRBV11-2 | TGTGCCAGCAGCTCCAACAGGGGGCGCGGTCACAATGAGCAGTTCTTC | CASSSNRGRGHNEQFF
- | - | TRBJ2-1 | TRBV10-3 | TGTGCCATCACCCAAGAGGGGGGCTGGTACAATGAGCAGTTCTTC | CAITQEGGWYNEQFF
many | - | TRBJ2-3 | TRBV20-1 | TGCAGTGCTAGGATCAGGCTCACAGATACGCAGTATTTT | CSARIRLTDTQYF
few | - | TRBJ2-2 | TRBV7-2 | TGTGCCAGCAGCTTTTTTACCGGGGCCGGGGAGCTGTTTTTT | CASSFFTGAGELFF
many | - | TRBJ2-2 | TRBV4-3 | TGCGCCAGCAGCCAAGAGAGGTTCTCCGGGACACCCACCGGGGAGCTGTTTTTT | CASSQERFSGTPTGELFF
many | - | TRBJ1-1 | TRBV7-6 | TGTGCCAGCAGCTTAGAAGCGGGCACTGAAGCTTTCTTT | CASSLEAGTEAFF
many | - | TRBJ2-3 | TRBV7-2 | TGTGCCAGCAGCTTAGGCGGGCAGTTAGATACGCAGTATTTT | CASSLGGQLDTQYF
few | - | TRBJ2-6 | TRBV6-5 | TGTGCCAGCAGTTACTCGAGGGTAGCTGGGGCCAACGTCCTGACTTTC | CASSYSRVAGANVLTF
medium-sized | - | TRBJ1-4 | TRBV29-1 | TGCAGCGTTCGGCAGGCCGGGGAAAAACTGTTTTTT | CSVRQAGEKLFF
many | - | TRBJ2-3 | TRBV9 | TGTGCCAGCAGCGTTGCTTCTAAGGATACGCAGTATTTT | CASSVASKDTQYF
- | - | TRBJ2-1 | TRBV15 | TGTGCCACCAGCCCACAGAGCTCCTACAATGAGCAGTTCTTC | CATSPQSSYNEQFF
many | - | TRBJ2-3 | TRBV25-1 | TGTGCCAGCAGTGACAGGGGCACAGATACGCAGTATTTT | CASSDRGTDTQYF
many | - | TRBJ2-6 | TRBV11-1 | TGTGCCAGCAGCGACACGGGGGCATACCCAGCTGGGGCCAACGTCCTGACTTTC | CASSDTGAYPAGANVLTF
many | - | TRBJ2-1 | TRBV29-1 | TGCAGCGTCGGCCTAGGGGCCCTGGGGAATGAGCAGTTCTTC | CSVGLGALGNEQFF
few | - | TRBJ1-1 | TRBV6-2/TRBV6-3 | TGTGCCAGCTACGGACAGCTGAACACTGAAGCTTTCTTT | CASYGQLNTEAFF
- | - | TRBJ1-5 | TRBV4-2 | TGTGCCATGAGCCCCCAGGTCAATGTGAATCAGCCCCAGCATTTT | CAMSPQVNVNQPQHF
few | - | TRBJ1-1 | TRBV29-1 | TGCAGCGTTCGCCTAAGGGCCGCGGGGACTGAAGCTTTCTTT | CSVRLRAAGTEAFF
few | - | TRBJ2-2 | TRBV11-2 | TGTGCCAGCATTCGATTCACCGGGGAGCTGTTTTTT | CASIRFTGELFF
few | - | TRBJ2-7 | TRBV20-1 | TGCAGTGCTTTGTACCCAGGAACCTACGAGCAGTACTTC | CSALYPGTYEQYF
many | TRBD1 | TRBJ2-2 | TRBV28 | TGTGCCAGCAGTAACCGGGACAGTTACACCGGGGAGCTGTTTTTT | CASSNRDSYTGELFF
- | TRBD2 | TRBJ2-3 | TRBV4-3 | TGCGCCAGCAGCCGGGACTACCCCTCGGATACGCAGTATTTT | CASSRDYPSDTQYF
few | - | TRBJ2-2 | TRBV5-1 | TGCGCCAGCAGCTCCCCTCTTCCCTATGGGGGGGAGCTGTTTTTT | CASSSPLPYGGELFF
many | - | TRBJ1-3 | TRBV7-6 | TGTGCCAGCAGCTTAGCAGGGTCTGGAAACACCATATATTTT | CASSLAGSGNTIYF
- | TRBD2 | TRBJ2-1 | TRBV6-2/TRBV6-3 | TGTGCCAGCATACTAGCGGGGGGCAATGAGCAGTTCTTC | CASILAGGNEQFF
few | TRBD2 | TRBJ2-1 | TRBV5-1 | TGCGCCAGCAGCTTGGCCGAGCGGGGGGTATACAATGAGCAGTTCTTC | CASSLAERGVYNEQFF
- | - | TRBJ1-1 | TRBV3-1 | TGTGCCAGCAGCCTCCTCGGCCAAGAAGCTTTCTTT | CASSLLGQEAFF
few | - | TRBJ1-3 | TRBV12-3/TRBV12-4 | TGTGCCAGCAACACAGGGACCTCTGGAAACACCATATATTTT | CASNTGTSGNTIYF
- | - | TRBJ2-7 | TRBV12-3/TRBV12-4 | TGTGCCAGCAGTTCGACAGCCCGAGGGGACGAGCAGTACTTC | CASSSTARGDEQYF
- | TRBD2 | TRBJ2-3 | TRBV12-3/TRBV12-4 | TGTGCCAGCAGCAAGACGGGGGGAAATACGCAGTATTTT | CASSKTGGNTQYF
many | - | TRBJ1-1 | TRBV4-2 | TGTGCCAGCAGCCAAGATCCCGTGACGGACCCTATGAACACTGAAGCTTTCTTT | CASSQDPVTDPMNTEAFF